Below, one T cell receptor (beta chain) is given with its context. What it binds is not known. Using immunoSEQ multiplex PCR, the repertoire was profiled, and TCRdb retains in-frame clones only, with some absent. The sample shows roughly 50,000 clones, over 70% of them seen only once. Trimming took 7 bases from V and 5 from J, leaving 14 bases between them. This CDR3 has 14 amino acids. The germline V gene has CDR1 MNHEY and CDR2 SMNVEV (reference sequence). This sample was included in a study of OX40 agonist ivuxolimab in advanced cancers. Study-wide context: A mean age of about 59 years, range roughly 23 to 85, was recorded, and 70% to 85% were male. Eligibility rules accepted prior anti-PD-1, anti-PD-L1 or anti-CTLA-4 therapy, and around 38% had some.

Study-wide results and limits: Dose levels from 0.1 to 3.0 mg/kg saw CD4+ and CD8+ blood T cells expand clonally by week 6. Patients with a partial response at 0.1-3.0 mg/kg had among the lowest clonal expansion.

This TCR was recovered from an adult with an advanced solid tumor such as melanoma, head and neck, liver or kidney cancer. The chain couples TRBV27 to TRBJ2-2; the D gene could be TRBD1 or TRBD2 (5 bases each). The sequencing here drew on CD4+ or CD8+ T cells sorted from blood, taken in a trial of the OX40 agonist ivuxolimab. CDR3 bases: TGTGCCAGCAAACCTTCAGAGGGGACCGGGGAGCTGTTTTTT. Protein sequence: CASKPSEGTGELFF.